This TCR beta chain was identified in a study of identical twins. Broader study findings: Models underpredicted monozygotic twin sharing of out-of-frame TCR alpha. The study based its conclusions on cross-sectional statistical analysis and did not follow the same donors. For zero-insertion analyses, partial confounding could come from invariant MAIT and iNKT cells. For cord blood, abundant beta clonotypes had fewer insertions, unlike memory repertoires, which showed none.

This clonotype was seen a handful of times. What it recognizes is unknown. Germline CDR1 and CDR2: MNHEY and SVGEGT. The V end was cut by 8 bases, the J end by 0 bases, with 12 bases between. The CDR3 consists of 14 residues. In TCRdb, the 5' RACE reads were re-called with MiXCR into one record per CDR3 protein. The sample includes hundreds of thousands of distinct CDR3 sequences, around 6% seen only once; the top ten take 1.5% to 2%. The specimen was naive T cells sorted from blood. The V gene is TRBV6-2 or TRBV6-3, the J gene TRBJ2-3, with D perhaps matching TRBD2 (6 bases). The TCR comes from a man between 18 and 29 years old in good health. The CDR3 nucleotides are TGTGCCAGCGGGGCAGGGACTAGCACAGATACGCAGTATTTT. It is translated as CASGAGTSTDTQYF.